One sample yielded the 8 T cell receptor beta chains listed below, sequenced in a study of PD-1 blockade in classical Hodgkin lymphoma. Libraries were prepared by immunoSEQ multiplex PCR; TCRdb keeps only in-frame clonotypes and omits some of them. The sample carries some 150,000 clones, 78% recorded once. With no exception, relapse followed autologous stem cell transplantation in all patients, and brentuximab vedotin exposure varied. The sequences come from peripheral blood mononuclear cells (PBMCs), collected before the second cycle of nivolumab. Receptors originate from a human donor with classical Hodgkin lymphoma.

The J gene is TRBJ2-1, the V gene TRBV25-1; maybe TRBD1 (6 bases). V shed 6 bases and J shed 13 bases, with 10 bases lying between them. Germline V gene lookup returns CDR1 MGHDK and CDR2 SYGVNS. The CDR3 consists of 10 residues. The CDR3 protein is CASRGGVQFF. Here the CDR3 DNA reads TGTGCCAGCAGAGGGGGAGTCCAGTTCTTC.

With regard to this clone: Being one base from a much bigger clone, this may be a read error. The rearrangement uses TRBV5-6 and TRBJ1-2; 7 bases match TRBD1. Germline-derived CDR1 and CDR2 are SGHDT and YYEEEE. The length of the CDR3 is 16 residues. The CDR3 region is CASTSWDDRANYGHTF. The CDR3 DNA reads as TGTGCCAGCACCTCCTGGGACGACAGGGCCAACTATGGCCACACCTTC.

The gene calls are TRBV6-5 and TRBJ2-3, with a tentative D call TRBD2 (6 bases). The CDR3 runs to 12 residues. Germline CDR1 and CDR2: MNHEY and SVGAGI. Trimming removed 5 bases from V and 12 bases from J, with 15 bases in between. In DNA, the CDR3 is TGTGCCAGCAGTGCGCCGGGACTTAGACAGTATTTT. It codes for CASSAPGLRQYF.

With regard to this clone: The sample holds other DNA sequences that translate to the same CDR3. J is TRBJ2-2 and V is TRBV11-2, with D unclear. The V end was cut by 0 bases, the J end by 5 bases, with 4 bases between. The germline CDR1 and CDR2 sequences are SGHAT and FQNNGV. CDR3 length equals 13 residues. CDR3 protein: CASSLDRTGELFF. The CDR3 nucleotides read TGTGCCAGCAGCTTAGACAGAACCGGGGAGCTGTTTTTT.

The CDR3 DNA sequence: TGTGCCAGCAGCTTGACAGGGGTGGGCTCCTATAATTCACCCCTCCACTTT. Translation gives CASSLTGVGSYNSPLHF. V and J are TRBV7-6 and TRBJ1-6, with 8 nucleotides matching TRBD1. Trimming removed 3 bases from V and 0 bases from J; junction bases left unmatched: 4. This CDR3 comprises 17 residues. Germline-derived CDR1 and CDR2 are SGHVS and FNYEAQ.

The chain combines TRBV19 with TRBJ1-5; possibly TRBD1 for D (6 bases). Trimming shortened V by 2 bases and J by 4 bases, and 21 bases separated the two germline ends. Germline V gene data show CDR1 as LNHDA and CDR2 as SQIVND (reference sequence). This CDR3 contains 18 residues. The CDR3 reads CASSIIGPTGKGNQPQHF. The CDR3 coding sequence is TGTGCCAGTAGTATAATAGGCCCAACAGGGAAGGGTAATCAGCCCCAGCATTTT.

This sequence joins TRBV5-6 and TRBJ2-3; D is uncertain. The V end was cut by 4 bases, the J end by 2 bases, with 17 bases between. CDR3 length: 16 residues. Per germline, CDR1 SGHDT and CDR2 YYEEEE. In nucleotides, the CDR3 is TGTGCCAGCAGCCGCCACCTTAGTCAGGCCACAGATACGCAGTATTTT. This gives the protein CASSRHLSQATDTQYF.

The CDR3, as DNA: TGTGCCACCGCGAGCGGGGATTTCTACGAGCAGTACTTC. It specifies CATASGDFYEQYF. The J gene is TRBJ2-7, the V gene TRBV27; 7 bases are a match to TRBD2. V dropped 10 bases and J dropped 3; count of bases not matched to a gene: 9. There are 13 residues in the CDR3. Germline loops: CDR1 MNHEY, CDR2 SMNVEV (reference sequence).